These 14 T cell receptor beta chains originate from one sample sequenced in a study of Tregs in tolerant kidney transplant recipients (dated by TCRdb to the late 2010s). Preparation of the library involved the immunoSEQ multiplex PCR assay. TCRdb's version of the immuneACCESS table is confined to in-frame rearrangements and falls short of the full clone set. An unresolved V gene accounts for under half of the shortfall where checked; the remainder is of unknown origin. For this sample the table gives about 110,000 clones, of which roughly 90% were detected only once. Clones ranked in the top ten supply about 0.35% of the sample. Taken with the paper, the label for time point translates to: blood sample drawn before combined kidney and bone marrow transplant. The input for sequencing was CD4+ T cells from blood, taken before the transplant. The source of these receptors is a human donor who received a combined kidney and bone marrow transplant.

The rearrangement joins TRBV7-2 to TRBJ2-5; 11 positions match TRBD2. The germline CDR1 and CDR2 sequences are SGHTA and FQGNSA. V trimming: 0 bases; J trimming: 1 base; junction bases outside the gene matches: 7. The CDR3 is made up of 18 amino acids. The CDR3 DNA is TGTGCCAGCAGCTTAGCCGTAGCGGGGGGGGCCTTCCAAGAGACCCAGTACTTC. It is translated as CASSLAVAGGAFQETQYF.

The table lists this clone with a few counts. CDR3 DNA sequence: TGCAGTGCTCCCGGAGGCGGGGAGCAGTACTTC. Residues: CSAPGGGEQYF. The V and J genes are TRBV20-1 and TRBJ2-7; possible D gene TRBD2, 5 bases. The CDR3 extends over 11 amino acids. The ends were cut back, 5 bases at V and 7 bases at J, with 12 bases in the middle. CDR1 is DFQATT, CDR2 SNEGSKA, per germline (reference sequence).

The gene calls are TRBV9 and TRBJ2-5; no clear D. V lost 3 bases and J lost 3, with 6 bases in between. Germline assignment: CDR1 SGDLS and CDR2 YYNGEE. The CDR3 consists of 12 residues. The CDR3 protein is CASSESEETQYF. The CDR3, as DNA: TGTGCCAGCAGCGAATCGGAAGAGACCCAGTACTTC. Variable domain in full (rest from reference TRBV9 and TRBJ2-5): DSGVTQTPKHLITATGQRVTLRCSPRSGDLSVYWYQQSLDQGLQFLIQYYNGEERAKGNILERFSAQQFPDLHSELNLSSLELGDSALYFCASSESEETQYFGPGTRLLVL.

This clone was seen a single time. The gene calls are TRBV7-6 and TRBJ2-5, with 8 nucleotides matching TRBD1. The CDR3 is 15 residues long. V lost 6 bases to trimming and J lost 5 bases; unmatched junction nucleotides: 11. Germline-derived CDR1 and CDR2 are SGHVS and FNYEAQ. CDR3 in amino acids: CASRDYYRGSETQYF. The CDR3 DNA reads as TGTGCCAGCAGGGACTATTACAGGGGGTCCGAGACCCAGTACTTC.

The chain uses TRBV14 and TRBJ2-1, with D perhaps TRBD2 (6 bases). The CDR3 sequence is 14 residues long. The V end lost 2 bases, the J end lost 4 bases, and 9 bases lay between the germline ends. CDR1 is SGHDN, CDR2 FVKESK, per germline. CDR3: CASSQMTRYNEQFF. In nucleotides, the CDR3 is TGTGCCAGCAGCCAAATGACTAGATACAATGAGCAGTTCTTC.

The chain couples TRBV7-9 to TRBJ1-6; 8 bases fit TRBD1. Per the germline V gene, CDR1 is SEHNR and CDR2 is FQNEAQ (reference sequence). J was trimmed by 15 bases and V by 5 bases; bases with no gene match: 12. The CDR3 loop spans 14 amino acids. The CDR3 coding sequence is TGTGCCAGCAGCCAGGACAGGGCAATTCATCTCCTCCACTTT. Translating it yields CASSQDRAIHLLHF.

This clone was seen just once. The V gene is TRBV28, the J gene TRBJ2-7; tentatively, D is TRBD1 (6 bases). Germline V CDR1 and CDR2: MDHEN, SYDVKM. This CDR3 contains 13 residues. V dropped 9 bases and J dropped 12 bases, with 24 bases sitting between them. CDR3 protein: CARLPPGHQRRYF. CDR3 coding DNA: TGTGCCAGACTACCTCCGGGACACCAGAGAAGGTACTTC.

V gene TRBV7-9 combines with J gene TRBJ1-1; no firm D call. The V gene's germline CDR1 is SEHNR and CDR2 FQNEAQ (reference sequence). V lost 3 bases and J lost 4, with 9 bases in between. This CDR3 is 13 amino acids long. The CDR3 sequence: CASSFGSTTEAFF. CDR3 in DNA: TGTGCCAGCAGCTTCGGTAGCACCACTGAAGCTTTCTTT.

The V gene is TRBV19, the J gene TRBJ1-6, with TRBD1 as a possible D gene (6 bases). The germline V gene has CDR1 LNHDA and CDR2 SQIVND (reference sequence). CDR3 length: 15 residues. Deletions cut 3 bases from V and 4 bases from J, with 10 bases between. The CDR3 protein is CASSIGDTYNSPLHF. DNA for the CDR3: TGTGCCAGTAGTATTGGGGACACGTATAATTCACCCCTCCACTTT.

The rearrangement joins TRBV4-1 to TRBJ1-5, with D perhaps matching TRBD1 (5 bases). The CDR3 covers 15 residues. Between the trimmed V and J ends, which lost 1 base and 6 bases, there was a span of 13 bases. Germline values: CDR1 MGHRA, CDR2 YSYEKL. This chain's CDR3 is CASSQGGRVGQPQHF. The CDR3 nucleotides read TGCGCCAGCAGCCAAGGGGGCAGGGTGGGTCAGCCCCAGCATTTT.

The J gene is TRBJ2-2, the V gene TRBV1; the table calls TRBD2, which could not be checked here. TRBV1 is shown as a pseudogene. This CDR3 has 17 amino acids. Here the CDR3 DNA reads TGCACCAGCAGTTACGGGACTAGCGGGGGGGCTAGCGGGGAGCTGTTTTTT. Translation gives CTSSYGTSGGASGELFF.

Here the CDR3 DNA reads TGTGCCAGCAGTTACTCCGGACAGGGGGAAAAACTGTTTTTT. The encoded protein is CASSYSGQGEKLFF. The chain is built from TRBV6-5 and TRBJ1-4; 9 positions match TRBD1. With V trimmed by 0 bases and J by 8 bases, 1 base remained unmatched. The germline CDR1 and CDR2 sequences are MNHEY and SVGAGI. There are 14 residues in the CDR3.

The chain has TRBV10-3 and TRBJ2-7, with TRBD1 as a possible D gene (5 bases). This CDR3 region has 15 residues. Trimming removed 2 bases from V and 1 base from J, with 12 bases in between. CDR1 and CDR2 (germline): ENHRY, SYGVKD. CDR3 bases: TGTGCCATCAGTGAGGGCGCAGGGATTTCCTACGAGCAGTACTTC. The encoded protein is CAISEGAGISYEQYF.

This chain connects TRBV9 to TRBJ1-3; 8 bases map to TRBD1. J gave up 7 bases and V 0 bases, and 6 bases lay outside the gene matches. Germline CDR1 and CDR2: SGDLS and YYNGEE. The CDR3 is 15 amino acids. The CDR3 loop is CASSVGQGAMNTIYF. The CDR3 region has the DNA TGTGCCAGCAGCGTAGGGCAGGGGGCGATGAACACCATATATTTT.